This T cell receptor (beta chain) was captured in a study of PD-1 blockade in classical Hodgkin lymphoma. Every patient experienced relapse after autologous stem cell transplantation, and brentuximab vedotin exposure varied. Germline V CDR1 and CDR2: SGDLS, YYNGEE. J gave up 3 bases and V 4 bases, and 13 bases lay outside the gene matches. The CDR3 spans 17 residues. Profiling relied on immunoSEQ multiplex PCR, and the TCRdb table lists in-frame clones only, not all of them. This table holds about 98,000 clones, roughly 80% found once. Sequencing was performed on peripheral blood mononuclear cells (PBMCs), taken before the second cycle of nivolumab. The receptor's source is a human donor with classical Hodgkin lymphoma. The chain couples TRBV9 to TRBJ2-7, with 10 bases that match TRBD1. CDR3 in amino acids: CASSPNPGTGVFYEQYF. CDR3 nucleotides: TGTGCCAGCAGCCCGAACCCGGGGACAGGGGTCTTCTACGAGCAGTACTTC.